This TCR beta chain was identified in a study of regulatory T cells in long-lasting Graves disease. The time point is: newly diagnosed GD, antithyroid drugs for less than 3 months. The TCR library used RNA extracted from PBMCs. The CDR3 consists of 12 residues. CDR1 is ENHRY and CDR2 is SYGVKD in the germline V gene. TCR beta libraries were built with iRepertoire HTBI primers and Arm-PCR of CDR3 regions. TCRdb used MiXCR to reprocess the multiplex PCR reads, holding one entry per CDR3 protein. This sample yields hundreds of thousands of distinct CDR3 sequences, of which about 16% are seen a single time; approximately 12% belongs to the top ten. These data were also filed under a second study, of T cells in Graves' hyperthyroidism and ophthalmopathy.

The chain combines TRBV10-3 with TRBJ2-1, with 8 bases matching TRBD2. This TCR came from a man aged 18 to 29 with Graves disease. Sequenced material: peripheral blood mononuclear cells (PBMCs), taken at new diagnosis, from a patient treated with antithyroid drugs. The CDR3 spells CASGGTMNEQFF. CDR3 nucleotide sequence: TGTGCGTCGGGAGGGACCATGAATGAGCAGTTCTTC.